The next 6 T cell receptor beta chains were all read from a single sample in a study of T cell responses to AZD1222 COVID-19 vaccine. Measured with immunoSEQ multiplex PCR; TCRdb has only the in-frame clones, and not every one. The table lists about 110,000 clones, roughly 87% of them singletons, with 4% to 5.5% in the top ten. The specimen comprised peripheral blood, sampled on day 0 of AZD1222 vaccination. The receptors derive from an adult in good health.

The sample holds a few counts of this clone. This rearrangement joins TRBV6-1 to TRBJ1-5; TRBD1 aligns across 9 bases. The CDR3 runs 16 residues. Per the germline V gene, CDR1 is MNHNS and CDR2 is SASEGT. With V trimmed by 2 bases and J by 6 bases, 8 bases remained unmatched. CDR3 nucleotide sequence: TGTGCCAGCAGTGAAAGTCCGGACAGGGGCGGTCAGCCCCAGCATTTT. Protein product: CASSESPDRGGQPQHF.

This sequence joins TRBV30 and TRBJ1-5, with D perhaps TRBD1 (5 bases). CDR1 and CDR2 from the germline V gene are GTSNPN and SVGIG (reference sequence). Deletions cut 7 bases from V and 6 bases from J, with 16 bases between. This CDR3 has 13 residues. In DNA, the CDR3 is TGTGCCTTCCAGACATTCGGGGGTCAGCCCCAGCATTTT. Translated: CAFQTFGGQPQHF.

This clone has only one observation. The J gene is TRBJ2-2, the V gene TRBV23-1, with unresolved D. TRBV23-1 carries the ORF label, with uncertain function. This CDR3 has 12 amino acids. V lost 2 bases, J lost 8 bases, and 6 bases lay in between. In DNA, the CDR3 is TGCGCCAGCAGTCAAGTATCGGGGGAGCTGTTTTTT. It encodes CASSQVSGELFF.

This CDR3 reads CASSEVGRNQPQHF. The CDR3 bases are TGTGCCAGCAGTGAAGTGGGACGGAATCAGCCCCAGCATTTT. The chain carries TRBV2 and TRBJ1-5; D might be TRBD1 (5 bases). Germline loops: CDR1 SNHLY, CDR2 FYNNEI. The CDR3 contains 14 residues. The V end lost 1 base, the J end lost 4 bases, and 8 bases lay between the germline ends.

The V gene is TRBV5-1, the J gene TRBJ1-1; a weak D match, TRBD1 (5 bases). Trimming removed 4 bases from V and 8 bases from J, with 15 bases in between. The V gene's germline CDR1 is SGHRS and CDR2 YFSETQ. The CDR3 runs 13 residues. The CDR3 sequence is CASSAGARMEAFF. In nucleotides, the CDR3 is TGCGCCAGCAGCGCCGGGGCTAGGATGGAAGCTTTCTTT.

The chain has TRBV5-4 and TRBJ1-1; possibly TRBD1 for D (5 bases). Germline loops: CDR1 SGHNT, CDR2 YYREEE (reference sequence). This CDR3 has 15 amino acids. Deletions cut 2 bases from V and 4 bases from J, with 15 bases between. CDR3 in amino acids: CASSFWAGSGTEAFF. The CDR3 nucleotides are TGTGCCAGCAGCTTTTGGGCAGGGAGTGGCACTGAAGCTTTCTTT.